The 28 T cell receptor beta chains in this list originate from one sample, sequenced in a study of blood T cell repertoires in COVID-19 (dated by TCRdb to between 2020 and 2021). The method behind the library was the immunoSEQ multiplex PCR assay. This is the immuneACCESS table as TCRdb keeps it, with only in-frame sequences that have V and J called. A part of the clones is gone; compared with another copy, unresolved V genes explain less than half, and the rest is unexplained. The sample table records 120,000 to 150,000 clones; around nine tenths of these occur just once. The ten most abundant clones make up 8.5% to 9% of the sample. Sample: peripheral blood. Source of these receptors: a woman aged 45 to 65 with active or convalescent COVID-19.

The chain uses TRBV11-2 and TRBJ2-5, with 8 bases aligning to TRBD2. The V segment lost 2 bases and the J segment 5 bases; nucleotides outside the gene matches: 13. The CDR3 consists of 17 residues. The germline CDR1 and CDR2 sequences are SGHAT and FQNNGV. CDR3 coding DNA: TGTGCCAGCAGCTTAAAGATCGCCGGGAGGGATCTCGAGACCCAGTACTTC. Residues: CASSLKIAGRDLETQYF.

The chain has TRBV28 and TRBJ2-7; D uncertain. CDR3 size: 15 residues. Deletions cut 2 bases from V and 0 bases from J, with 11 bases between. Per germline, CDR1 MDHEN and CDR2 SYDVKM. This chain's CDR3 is CASSLIRTSSYEQYF. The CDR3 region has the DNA TGTGCCAGCAGTTTAATCCGAACAAGCTCCTACGAGCAGTACTTC.

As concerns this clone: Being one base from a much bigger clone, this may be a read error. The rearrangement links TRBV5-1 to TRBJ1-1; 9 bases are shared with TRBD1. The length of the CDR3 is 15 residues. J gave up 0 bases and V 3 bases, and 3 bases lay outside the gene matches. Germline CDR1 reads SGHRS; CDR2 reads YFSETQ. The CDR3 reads CASSWGTGMNTEAFF. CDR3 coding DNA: TGCGCCAGCAGCTGGGGGACAGGGATGAACACTGAAGCTTTCTTT.

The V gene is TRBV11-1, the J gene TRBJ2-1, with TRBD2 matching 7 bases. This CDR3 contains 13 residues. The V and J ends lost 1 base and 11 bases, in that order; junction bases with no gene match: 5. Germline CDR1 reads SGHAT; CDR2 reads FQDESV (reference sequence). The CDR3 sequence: CASSLELAGQQFF. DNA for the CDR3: TGTGCCAGCAGCTTAGAGTTAGCGGGTCAGCAGTTCTTC.

CDR3 loop: CASTLGAGASTDTQYF. CDR3 coding DNA: TGTGCCAGCACACTTGGGGCGGGAGCTAGCACAGATACGCAGTATTTT. V and J are TRBV2 and TRBJ2-3, with TRBD2 matching over 7 bases. Per germline, CDR1 SNHLY and CDR2 FYNNEI. Germline trimming cut 7 bases from V and 0 bases from J; bases unmatched to any gene: 10. This CDR3 region has 16 residues. Full variable domain (remainder filled in from reference TRBV2 and TRBJ2-3): EPEVTQTPSHQVTQMGQEVILRCVPISNHLYFYWYRQILGQKVEFLVSFYNNEISEKSEIFDDQFSVERPDGSNFTLKIRSTKLEDSAMYFCASTLGAGASTDTQYFGPGTRLTVL.

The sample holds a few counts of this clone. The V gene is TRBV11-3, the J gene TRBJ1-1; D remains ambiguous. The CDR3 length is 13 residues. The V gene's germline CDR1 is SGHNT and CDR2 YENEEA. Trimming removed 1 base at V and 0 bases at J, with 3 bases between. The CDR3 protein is CASSLGMNTEAFF. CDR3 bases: TGTGCCAGCAGCTTAGGTATGAACACTGAAGCTTTCTTT.

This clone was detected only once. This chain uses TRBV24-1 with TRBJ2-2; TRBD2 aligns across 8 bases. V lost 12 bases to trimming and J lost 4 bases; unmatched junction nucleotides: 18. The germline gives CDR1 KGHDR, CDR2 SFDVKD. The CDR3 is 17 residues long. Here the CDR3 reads CAHRRTSPKGSTGELFF. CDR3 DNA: TGTGCCCACCGTAGGACTAGCCCAAAGGGGAGCACCGGGGAGCTGTTTTTT.

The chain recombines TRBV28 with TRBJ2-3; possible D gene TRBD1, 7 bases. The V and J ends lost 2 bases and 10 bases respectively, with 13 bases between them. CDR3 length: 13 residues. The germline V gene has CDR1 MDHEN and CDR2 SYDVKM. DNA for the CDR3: TGTGCCAGCAGTTTACCCAGGGGGGAAGCGCAGTATTTT. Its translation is CASSLPRGEAQYF.

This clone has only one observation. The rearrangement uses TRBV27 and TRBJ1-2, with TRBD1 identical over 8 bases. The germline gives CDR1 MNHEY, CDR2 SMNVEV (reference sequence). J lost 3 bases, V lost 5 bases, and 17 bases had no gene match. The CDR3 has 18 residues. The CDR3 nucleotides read TGTGCCAGCAGTATGCTCAGGGGGCGAAGTCGTCGCGACTATGGCTACACCTTC. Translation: CASSMLRGRSRRDYGYTF.

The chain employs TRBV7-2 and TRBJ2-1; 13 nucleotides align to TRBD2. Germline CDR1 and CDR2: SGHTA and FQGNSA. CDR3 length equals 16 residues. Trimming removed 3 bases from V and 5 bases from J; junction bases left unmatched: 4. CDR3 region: CASSFRTSGGNNEQFF. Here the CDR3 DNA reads TGTGCCAGCAGCTTTCGGACTAGCGGGGGAAACAATGAGCAGTTCTTC.

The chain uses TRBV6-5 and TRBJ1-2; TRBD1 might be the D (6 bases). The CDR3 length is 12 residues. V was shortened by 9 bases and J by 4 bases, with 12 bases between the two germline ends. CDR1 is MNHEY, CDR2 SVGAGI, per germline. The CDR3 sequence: CASWGLGYGYTF. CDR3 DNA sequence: TGTGCCAGTTGGGGGCTAGGCTATGGCTACACCTTC.

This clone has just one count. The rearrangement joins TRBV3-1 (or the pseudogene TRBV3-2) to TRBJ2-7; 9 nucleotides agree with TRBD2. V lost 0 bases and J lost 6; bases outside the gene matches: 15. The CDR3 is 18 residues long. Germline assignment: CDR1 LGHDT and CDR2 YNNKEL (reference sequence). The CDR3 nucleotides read TGTGCCAGCAGCCAAGATAAGGGAGCGGGGGGATCCGGGCCCGAGCAGTACTTC. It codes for CASSQDKGAGGSGPEQYF.

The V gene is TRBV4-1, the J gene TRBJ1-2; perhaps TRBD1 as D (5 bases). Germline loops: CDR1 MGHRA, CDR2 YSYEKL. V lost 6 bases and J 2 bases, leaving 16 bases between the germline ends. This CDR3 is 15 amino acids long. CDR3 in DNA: TGCGCCAGCAGTCCCTGGAAAGGGGCGAACTATGGCTACACCTTC. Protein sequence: CASSPWKGANYGYTF.

CDR3 residues: CASSQDPLSTNEKLFF. The CDR3 nucleotides read TGTGCCAGCAGCCAAGATCCCCTCTCAACTAATGAAAAACTGTTTTTT. The chain employs TRBV4-2 and TRBJ1-4; no reliable D call. The ends were cut back, 0 bases at V and 0 bases at J, with 8 bases in the middle. The CDR3 covers 16 residues. Germline lookup yields CDR1 LGHNA and CDR2 YNFKEQ.

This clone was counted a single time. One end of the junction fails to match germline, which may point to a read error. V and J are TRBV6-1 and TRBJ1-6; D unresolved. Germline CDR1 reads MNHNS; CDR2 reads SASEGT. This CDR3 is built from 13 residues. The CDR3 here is CASSKAGELPLHF. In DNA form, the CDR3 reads TGTGCCAGCAGTAAAGCTGGGGAGTTACCCCTCCACTTT.

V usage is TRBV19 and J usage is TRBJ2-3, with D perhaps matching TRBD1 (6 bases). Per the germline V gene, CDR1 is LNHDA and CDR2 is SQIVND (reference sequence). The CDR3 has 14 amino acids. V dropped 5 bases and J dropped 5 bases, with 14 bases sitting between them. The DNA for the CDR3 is TGTGCCAGTAGTCAGGGGTTAAACAAAGATACGCAGTATTTT. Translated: CASSQGLNKDTQYF. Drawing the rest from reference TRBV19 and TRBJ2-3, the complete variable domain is DGGITQSPKYLFRKEGQNVTLSCEQNLNHDAMYWYRQDPGQGLRLIYYSQIVNDFQKGDIAEGYSVSREKKESFPLTVTSAQKNPTAFYLCASSQGLNKDTQYFGPGTRLTVL.

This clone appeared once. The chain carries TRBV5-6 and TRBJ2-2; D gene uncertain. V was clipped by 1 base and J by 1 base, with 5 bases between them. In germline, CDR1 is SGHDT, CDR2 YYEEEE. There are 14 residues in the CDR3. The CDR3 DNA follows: TGTGCCAGCAGCTTGTACGGGAACACCGGGGAGCTGTTTTTT. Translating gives CASSLYGNTGELFF.

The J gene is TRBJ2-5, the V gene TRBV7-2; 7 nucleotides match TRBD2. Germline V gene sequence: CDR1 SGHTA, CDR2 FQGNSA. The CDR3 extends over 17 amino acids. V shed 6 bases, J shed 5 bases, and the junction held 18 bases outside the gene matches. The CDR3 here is CASSPYSAGASQETQYF. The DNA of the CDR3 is TGTGCCAGCAGTCCATATTCGGCGGGAGCGAGCCAGGAGACCCAGTACTTC.

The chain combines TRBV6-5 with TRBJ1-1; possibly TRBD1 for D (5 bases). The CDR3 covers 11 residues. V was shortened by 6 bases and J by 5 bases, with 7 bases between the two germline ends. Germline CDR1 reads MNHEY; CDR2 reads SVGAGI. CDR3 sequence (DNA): TGTGCCAGCAGACGGGGGACTGAAGCTTTCTTT. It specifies CASRRGTEAFF.

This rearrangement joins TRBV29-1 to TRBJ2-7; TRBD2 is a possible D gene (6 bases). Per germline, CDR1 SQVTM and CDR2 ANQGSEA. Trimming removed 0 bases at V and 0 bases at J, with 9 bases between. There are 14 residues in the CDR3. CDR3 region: CSVEDRGSSYEQYF. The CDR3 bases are TGCAGCGTTGAAGATCGGGGGAGCTCCTACGAGCAGTACTTC.

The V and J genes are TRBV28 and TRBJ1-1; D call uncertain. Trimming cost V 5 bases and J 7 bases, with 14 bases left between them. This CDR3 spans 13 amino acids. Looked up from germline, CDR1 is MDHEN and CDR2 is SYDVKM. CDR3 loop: CASSLISENEAFF. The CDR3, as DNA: TGTGCCAGCAGTCTGATTTCCGAGAATGAAGCTTTCTTT.

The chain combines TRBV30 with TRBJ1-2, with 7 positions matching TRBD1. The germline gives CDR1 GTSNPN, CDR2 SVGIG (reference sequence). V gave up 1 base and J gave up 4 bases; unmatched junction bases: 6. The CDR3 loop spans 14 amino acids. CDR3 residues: CAWSGPGTAYGYTF. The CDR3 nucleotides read TGTGCCTGGAGTGGACCCGGGACAGCCTATGGCTACACCTTC.

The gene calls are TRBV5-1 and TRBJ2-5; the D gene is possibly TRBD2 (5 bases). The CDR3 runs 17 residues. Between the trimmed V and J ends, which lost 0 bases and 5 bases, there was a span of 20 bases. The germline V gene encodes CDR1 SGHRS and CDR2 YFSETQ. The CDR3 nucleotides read TGCGCCAGCAGCTTGGGTCGGGGATGGGGTGCTGAGGAGACCCAGTACTTC. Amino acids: CASSLGRGWGAEETQYF.

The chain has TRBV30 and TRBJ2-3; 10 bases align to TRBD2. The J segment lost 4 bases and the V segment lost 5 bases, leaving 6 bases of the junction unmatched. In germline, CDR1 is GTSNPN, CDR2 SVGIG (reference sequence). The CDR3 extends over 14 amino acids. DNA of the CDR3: TGTGCCTGGGCTAGCGGGAGAGGCCCAGATACGCAGTATTTT. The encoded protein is CAWASGRGPDTQYF.

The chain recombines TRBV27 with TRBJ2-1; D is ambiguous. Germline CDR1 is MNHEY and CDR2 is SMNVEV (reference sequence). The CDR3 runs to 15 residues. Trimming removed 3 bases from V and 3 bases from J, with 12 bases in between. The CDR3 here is CASSFGQVYYNEQFF. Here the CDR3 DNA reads TGTGCCAGCAGTTTTGGGCAGGTTTACTACAATGAGCAGTTCTTC.

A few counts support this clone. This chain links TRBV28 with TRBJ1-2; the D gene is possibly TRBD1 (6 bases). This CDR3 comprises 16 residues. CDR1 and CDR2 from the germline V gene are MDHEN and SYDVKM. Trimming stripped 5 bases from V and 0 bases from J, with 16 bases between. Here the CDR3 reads CASSGAGGAANYGYTF. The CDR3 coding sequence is TGTGCCAGCAGTGGTGCTGGGGGCGCAGCTAACTATGGCTACACCTTC.

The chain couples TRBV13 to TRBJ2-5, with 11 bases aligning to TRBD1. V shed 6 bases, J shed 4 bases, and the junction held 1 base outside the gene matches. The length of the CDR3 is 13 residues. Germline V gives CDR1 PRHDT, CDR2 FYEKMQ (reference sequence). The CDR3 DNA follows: TGTGCCAGCAGGGACAGGGGGCGAGAGACCCAGTACTTC. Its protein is CASRDRGRETQYF. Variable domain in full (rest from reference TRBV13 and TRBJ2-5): AAGVIQSPRHLIKEKRETATLKCYPIPRHDTVYWYQQGPGQDPQFLISFYEKMQSDKGSIPDRFSAQQFSDYHSELNMSSLELGDSALYFCASRDRGRETQYFGPGTRLLVL.

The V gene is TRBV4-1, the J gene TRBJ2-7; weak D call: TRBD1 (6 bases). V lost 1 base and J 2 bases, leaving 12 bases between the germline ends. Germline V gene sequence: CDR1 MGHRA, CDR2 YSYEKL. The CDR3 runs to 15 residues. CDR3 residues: CASSQVDHRAYEQYF. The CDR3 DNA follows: TGCGCCAGCAGCCAAGTGGATCACAGGGCCTACGAGCAGTACTTC.